This T cell receptor beta chain was identified in a study of T cells in localized non-small cell lung cancer. The germline CDR1 and CDR2 sequences are MGHRA and YSYEKL. The V end was cut by 1 base, the J end by 5 bases, with 14 bases between. The CDR3 is 16 residues long. As concerns this clone: No antigen is known for it.

Study conclusions and caveats: Longer overall survival was seen with higher T cell density measured in blood. Measurement of T cell clonality placed uninvolved adjacent lung highest, above the level in tumor.

Produced via immunoSEQ multiplex PCR; TCRdb's table is partial and in-frame only. The data hold 30,000 to 40,000 clones, with roughly 90% observed a single time. V usage is TRBV4-1 and J usage is TRBJ2-2; D is unclear. This TCR derives from a man aged 35 to 69 with stage I lung adenocarcinoma. This specimen was peripheral blood, taken before any cancer treatment. The CDR3 nucleotides read TGCGCCAGCAGCCAAGGGTGGGCTGGAGATACCGGGGAGCTGTTTTTT. It specifies CASSQGWAGDTGELFF.